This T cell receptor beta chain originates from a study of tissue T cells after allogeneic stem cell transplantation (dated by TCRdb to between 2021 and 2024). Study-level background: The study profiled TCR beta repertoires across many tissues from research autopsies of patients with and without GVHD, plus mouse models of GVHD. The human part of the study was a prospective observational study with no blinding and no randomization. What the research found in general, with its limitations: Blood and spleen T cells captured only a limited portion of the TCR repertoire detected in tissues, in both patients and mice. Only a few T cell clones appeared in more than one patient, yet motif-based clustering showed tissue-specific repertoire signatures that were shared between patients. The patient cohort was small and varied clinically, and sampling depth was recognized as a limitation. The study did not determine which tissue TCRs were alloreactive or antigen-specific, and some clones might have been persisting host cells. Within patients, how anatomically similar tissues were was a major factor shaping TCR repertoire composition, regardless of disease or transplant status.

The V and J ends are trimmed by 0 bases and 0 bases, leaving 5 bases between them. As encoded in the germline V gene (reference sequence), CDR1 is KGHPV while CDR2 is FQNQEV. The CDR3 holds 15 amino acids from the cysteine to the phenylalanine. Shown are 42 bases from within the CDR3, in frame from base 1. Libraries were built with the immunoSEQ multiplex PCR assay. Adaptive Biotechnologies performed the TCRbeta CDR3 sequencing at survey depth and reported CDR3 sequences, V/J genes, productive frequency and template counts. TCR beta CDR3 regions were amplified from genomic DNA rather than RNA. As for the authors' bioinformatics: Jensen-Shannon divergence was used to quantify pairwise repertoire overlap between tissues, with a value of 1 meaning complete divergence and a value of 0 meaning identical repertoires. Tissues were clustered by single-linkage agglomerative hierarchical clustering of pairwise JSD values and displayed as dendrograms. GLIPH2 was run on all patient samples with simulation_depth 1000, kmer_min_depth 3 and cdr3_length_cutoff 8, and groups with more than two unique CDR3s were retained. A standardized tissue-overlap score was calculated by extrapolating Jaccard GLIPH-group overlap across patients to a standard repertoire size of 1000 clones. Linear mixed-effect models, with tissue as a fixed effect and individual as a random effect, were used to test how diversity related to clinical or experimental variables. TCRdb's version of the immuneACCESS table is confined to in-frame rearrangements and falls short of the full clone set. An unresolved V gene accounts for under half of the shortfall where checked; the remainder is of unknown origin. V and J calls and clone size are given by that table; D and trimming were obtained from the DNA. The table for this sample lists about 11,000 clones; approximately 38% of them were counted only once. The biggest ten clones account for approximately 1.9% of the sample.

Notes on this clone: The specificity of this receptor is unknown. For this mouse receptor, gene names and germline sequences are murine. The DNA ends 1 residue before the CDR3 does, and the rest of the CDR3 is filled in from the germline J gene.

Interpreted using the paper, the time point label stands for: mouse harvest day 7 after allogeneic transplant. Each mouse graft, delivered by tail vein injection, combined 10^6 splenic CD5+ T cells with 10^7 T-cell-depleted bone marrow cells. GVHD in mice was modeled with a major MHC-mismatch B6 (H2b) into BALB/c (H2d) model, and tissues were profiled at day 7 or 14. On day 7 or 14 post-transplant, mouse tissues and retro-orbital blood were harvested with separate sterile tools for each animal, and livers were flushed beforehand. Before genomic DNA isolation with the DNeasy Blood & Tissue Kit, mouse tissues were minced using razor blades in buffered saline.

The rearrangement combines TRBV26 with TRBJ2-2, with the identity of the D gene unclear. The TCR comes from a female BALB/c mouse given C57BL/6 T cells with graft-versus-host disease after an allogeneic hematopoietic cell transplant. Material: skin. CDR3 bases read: TGTGCCAGCAGTCTGTCCCATCCAAACACCGGGCAGCTCTAC. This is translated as CASSLSHPNTGQLY. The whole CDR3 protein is CASSLSHPNTGQLYF.